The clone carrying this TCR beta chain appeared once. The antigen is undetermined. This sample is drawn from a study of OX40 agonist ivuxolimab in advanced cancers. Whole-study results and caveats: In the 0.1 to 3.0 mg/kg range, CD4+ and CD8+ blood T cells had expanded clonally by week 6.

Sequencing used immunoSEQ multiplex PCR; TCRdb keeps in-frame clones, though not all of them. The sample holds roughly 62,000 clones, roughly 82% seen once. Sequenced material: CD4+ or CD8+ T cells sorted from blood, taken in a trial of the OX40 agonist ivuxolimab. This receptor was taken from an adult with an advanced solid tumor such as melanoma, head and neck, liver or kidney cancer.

CDR3 DNA: TGTGCCAGCAGCCCTCCGCGGAGCTCTGGGGCCAACGTCCTGACTTTC. It codes for CASSPPRSSGANVLTF. The gene calls are TRBV5-4 and TRBJ2-6, with D unresolved. CDR3 size: 16 residues. Per the germline V gene, CDR1 is SGHNT and CDR2 is YYREEE (reference sequence). V dropped 4 bases and J dropped 0 bases, with 11 bases sitting between them.